A single sample gave rise to the 24 T cell receptor beta chains below, sequenced in a study of blood T cell repertoires in COVID-19. TCRdb's table, derived via immunoSEQ multiplex PCR, lists solely in-frame clones and lacks some. The table lists around 130,000 clones, 70% to 90% of them singletons, with about 3.8% in the top ten. What was sequenced was peripheral blood. The receptors come from a man in his sixties with acute or convalescent COVID-19.

This clone was observed a single time. The V call is TRBV7-6, the J call TRBJ2-7; D not certain. Germline CDR1 is SGHVS and CDR2 is FNYEAQ. This CDR3 spans 15 amino acids. V lost 5 bases to trimming and J lost 0 bases, with 14 bases between them. In DNA, the CDR3 is TGTGCCAGCAGCCTCTCCGATGATAGCTCCTACGAGCAGTACTTC. It translates to CASSLSDDSSYEQYF.

The rearrangement uses TRBV6-5 and TRBJ2-1, with 7 positions matching TRBD1. V lost 8 bases and J lost 6; bases outside the gene matches: 4. The CDR3 sequence is 12 residues long. Germline V lookup: CDR1 MNHEY, CDR2 SVGAGI. CDR3 in DNA: TGTGCCAGCCGACAGGGTGGCAATGAGCAGTTCTTC. This translates into CASRQGGNEQFF.

V usage is TRBV4-1 and J usage is TRBJ2-5, with a possible D match to TRBD1 (5 bases). The V gene's germline CDR1 is MGHRA and CDR2 YSYEKL. This CDR3 has 15 residues. Between the trimmed V and J ends, which lost 3 bases and 2 bases, there was a span of 13 bases. The CDR3 region has the DNA TGCGCCAGCAGCCAGACCCGACAGAGTCAAGAGACCCAGTACTTC. This gives the protein CASSQTRQSQETQYF.

V gene TRBV7-2 combines with J gene TRBJ2-1; D might be TRBD1 (5 bases). The CDR3 consists of 15 residues. V was cut by 1 base and J by 4 bases, with 11 bases left in between. The germline CDR1 and CDR2 sequences are SGHTA and FQGNSA. The CDR3 protein is CASSLGATVYNEQFF. The CDR3 nucleotides read TGTGCCAGCAGCTTAGGCGCGACAGTATACAATGAGCAGTTCTTC.

This chain joins TRBV29-1 and TRBJ2-7; 7 positions match TRBD1. Losses at the gene ends were 5 bases for V and 0 bases for J; bases not matched to a gene: 4. Per the germline V gene, CDR1 is SQVTM and CDR2 is ANQGSEA. The CDR3 is 13 amino acids. The CDR3 DNA sequence: TGCAGCGTTACGACAGGGTCCTCCTACGAGCAGTACTTC. Translating it yields CSVTTGSSYEQYF.

V and J are TRBV2 and TRBJ2-7, with D possibly matching TRBD1 (6 bases). Trimming took off 6 bases at V and 3 bases at J, with 9 bases between the two ends. The CDR3 loop spans 12 amino acids. Germline assignment: CDR1 SNHLY and CDR2 FYNNEI. CDR3 bases: TGTGCCAGCAGGCAGGGGATCTACGAGCAGTACTTC. Its protein is CASRQGIYEQYF. Filled out from reference TRBV2 and TRBJ2-7, the complete variable domain reads EPEVTQTPSHQVTQMGQEVILRCVPISNHLYFYWYRQILGQKVEFLVSFYNNEISEKSEIFDDQFSVERPDGSNFTLKIRSTKLEDSAMYFCASRQGIYEQYFGPGTRLTVT.

The rearrangement joins TRBV19 to TRBJ2-7; maybe TRBD1 (6 bases). Trimming took off 5 bases at V and 3 bases at J, with 11 bases between the two ends. Germline V CDR1 and CDR2: LNHDA, SQIVND (reference sequence). The CDR3 runs 13 residues. The CDR3 DNA follows: TGTGCCAGTAGTGGCAGACAGGACTACGAGCAGTACTTC. Amino acid sequence: CASSGRQDYEQYF.

The chain carries TRBV7-2 and TRBJ1-6; 9 nucleotides line up with TRBD1. Per germline, CDR1 SGHTA and CDR2 FQGNSA. The CDR3 totals 16 residues. V gave up 2 bases and J gave up 12 bases; unmatched junction bases: 11. DNA of the CDR3: TGTGCCAGCAGCTTAATAGGACAGGGGACGACTGAACCCCTCCACTTT. Its protein product is CASSLIGQGTTEPLHF.

The genes are TRBV6-1 and TRBJ1-5, with D unclear. Trimming left V 3 bases short and J 4 bases short, with 4 bases between. This CDR3 contains 12 residues. Germline loops: CDR1 MNHNS, CDR2 SASEGT. The CDR3 protein is CASSELNQPQHF. The CDR3, as DNA: TGTGCCAGCAGTGAGCTAAATCAGCCCCAGCATTTT.

The gene calls are TRBV28 and TRBJ1-1; TRBD1 is a possible D gene (6 bases). Germline-derived CDR1 and CDR2 are MDHEN and SYDVKM. The CDR3 runs to 14 residues. V gave up 6 bases and J gave up 3 bases, with 14 bases separating them. CDR3 loop: CASSQTGRDTEAFF. The CDR3 DNA is TGTGCCAGCAGCCAAACAGGGAGGGACACTGAAGCTTTCTTT.

The J gene is TRBJ2-7, the V gene TRBV11-3; D is possibly TRBD1 (5 bases). Trimming pared 4 bases from V and 6 bases from J, leaving 10 bases between. Germline V gives CDR1 SGHNT, CDR2 YENEEA. The CDR3 contains 12 residues. CDR3 DNA sequence: TGTGCCAGCAGCTCCCGTGGGGCCGAGCAGTACTTC. This sequence encodes CASSSRGAEQYF.

V gene TRBV29-1 combines with J gene TRBJ2-1; TRBD2 matches at 11 bases. V lost 1 base, J lost 9 bases, and 14 bases stayed unmatched. Germline values: CDR1 SQVTM, CDR2 ANQGSEA. The CDR3 length is 17 residues. The CDR3 spells CSVEGAVLAGDSVEQFF. The CDR3 nucleotides read TGCAGCGTTGAAGGGGCGGTACTAGCGGGAGATAGCGTTGAGCAGTTCTTC.

The chain has TRBV7-9 and TRBJ1-5; D is ambiguous. In germline, CDR1 is SEHNR, CDR2 FQNEAQ (reference sequence). Deletions cut 1 base from V and 0 bases from J, with 7 bases between. CDR3 length: 15 residues. The CDR3 protein is CASSLGGGSNQPQHF. In nucleotides, the CDR3 is TGTGCCAGCAGCTTAGGCGGCGGTAGCAATCAGCCCCAGCATTTT. The full variable domain, completed using reference TRBV7-9 and TRBJ1-5, is DTGVSQNPRHKITKRGQNVTFRCDPISEHNRLYWYRQTLGQGPEFLTYFQNEAQLEKSRLLSDRFSAERPKGSFSTLEIQRTEQGDSAMYLCASSLGGGSNQPQHFGDGTRLSIL.

The rearrangement uses TRBV9 and TRBJ2-5, with no clear D. The CDR3 extends over 14 amino acids. CDR1 and CDR2 (germline): SGDLS, YYNGEE. Between the trimmed V and J ends, which lost 7 bases and 0 bases, there was a span of 13 bases. CDR3 nucleotide sequence: TGTGCCAGCGCGGATGGTCCGGACCAAGAGACCCAGTACTTC. It encodes CASADGPDQETQYF. Variable domain in full (rest from reference TRBV9 and TRBJ2-5): DSGVTQTPKHLITATGQRVTLRCSPRSGDLSVYWYQQSLDQGLQFLIQYYNGEERAKGNILERFSAQQFPDLHSELNLSSLELGDSALYFCASADGPDQETQYFGPGTRLLVL.

This chain's CDR3 is CASSPWTSGVAHEQFF. The CDR3 DNA sequence: TGTGCCAGCTCACCCTGGACTAGCGGGGTTGCACATGAGCAGTTCTTC. This chain connects TRBV18 to TRBJ2-1, with 12 bases fitting TRBD2. V dropped 3 bases and J dropped 8; count of bases not matched to a gene: 8. The CDR3 sequence is 16 residues long. The germline CDR1 and CDR2 sequences are KGHSH and LQKENI.

This clone has more than one count but fewer than ten. The rearrangement joins TRBV11-2 to TRBJ2-7; D call uncertain. V was cut by 7 bases and J by 3 bases, with 16 bases left in between. CDR1 is SGHAT and CDR2 is FQNNGV in the germline V gene. There are 14 residues in the CDR3. The CDR3 protein is CASTQSVRGYEQYF. The CDR3 nucleotides read TGTGCCAGCACCCAAAGCGTCCGCGGCTACGAGCAGTACTTC.

This clone was seen just once. The chain carries TRBV5-1 and TRBJ2-1; weak D call: TRBD2 (5 bases). Germline loops: CDR1 SGHRS, CDR2 YFSETQ. The ends were cut back, 0 bases at V and 7 bases at J, with 5 bases in the middle. CDR3 length equals 12 residues. CDR3 DNA: TGCGCCAGCAGCTTGGCGGGGAATGAGCAGTTCTTC. Its translation is CASSLAGNEQFF.

The gene calls are TRBV27 and TRBJ2-1; tentatively, D is TRBD1 (6 bases). The V gene lost 3 bases and the J gene lost 0 bases, with 9 bases spanning the gap. The CDR3 is 15 amino acids. The V gene's germline CDR1 is MNHEY and CDR2 SMNVEV (reference sequence). The CDR3 DNA sequence: TGTGCCAGCAGTTTCGGACAGAGCTCCTACAATGAGCAGTTCTTC. It translates to CASSFGQSSYNEQFF.

V is TRBV5-6 and J is TRBJ2-5; the D gene is possibly TRBD1 (6 bases). CDR3 length: 15 residues. V lost 1 base and J lost 3, with 13 bases in between. Germline CDR1 and CDR2: SGHDT and YYEEEE. This chain's CDR3 is CASSLKTGGEETQYF. Here the CDR3 DNA reads TGTGCCAGCAGCTTGAAGACAGGTGGGGAAGAGACCCAGTACTTC.

The chain joins TRBV27 to TRBJ1-1, with D uncertain. Looked up from germline, CDR1 is MNHEY and CDR2 is SMNVEV (reference sequence). V lost 4 bases and J lost 5, with 14 bases in between. This CDR3 contains 14 residues. The DNA for the CDR3 is TGTGCCAGCAGTTCGGCAGGAAGGAAGACTGAAGCTTTCTTT. Amino acid sequence: CASSSAGRKTEAFF.

The CDR3 loop is CASSLWHRPTNYGYTF. The CDR3 nucleotides read TGTGCCAGCAGTTTATGGCACAGGCCTACTAACTATGGCTACACCTTC. The rearrangement joins TRBV28 to TRBJ1-2; TRBD1 is a possible D gene (5 bases). This CDR3 spans 16 amino acids. V was clipped by 0 bases and J by 0 bases, with 11 bases between them. Germline V gene data show CDR1 as MDHEN and CDR2 as SYDVKM.

The rearrangement links TRBV7-2 to TRBJ2-6, with D maybe TRBD1 (5 bases). This CDR3 comprises 15 residues. Germline V gene sequence: CDR1 SGHTA, CDR2 FQGNSA. Trimming took 6 bases from V and 9 from J, leaving 18 bases between them. CDR3 in amino acids: CASSSDGHRVNVLTF. In nucleotides, the CDR3 is TGTGCCAGCAGTTCGGACGGACATCGGGTCAACGTCCTGACTTTC.

The chain has TRBV5-6 and TRBJ1-1, with 7 nucleotides matching TRBD1. Germline V CDR1 and CDR2: SGHDT, YYEEEE. After removal of 4 bases from V and 4 bases from J, the junction contained 7 bases not matched to a gene. There are 14 residues in the CDR3. CDR3 sequence (DNA): TGTGCCAGCAGCCTACAGGGGTCCGTCACTGAAGCTTTCTTT. Amino acid sequence: CASSLQGSVTEAFF.

V and J are TRBV7-9 and TRBJ2-1; D gene unclear. Germline values: CDR1 SEHNR, CDR2 FQNEAQ (reference sequence). The CDR3 spans 13 residues. Trimming shortened V by 0 bases and J by 9 bases, and 9 bases separated the two germline ends. CDR3 protein: CASSLASTGEQFF. DNA of the CDR3: TGTGCCAGCAGCTTAGCCTCTACGGGTGAGCAGTTCTTC.